This T cell receptor beta chain was recorded in a study of blood T cell repertoires in COVID-19. On the study more broadly: The analysed material was cDNA or gDNA that came from T cells, B-cell-depleted T cells, or PBMCs.

Data came from immunoSEQ multiplex PCR; TCRdb stores just in-frame clones and leaves some out. In the table there are more than 95,000 clones, more than 70% of which are singletons. Sequencing was performed on peripheral blood. The TCR comes from a human donor in a cohort sampled during active COVID-19.

This chain's CDR3 is CASSNRLIAGGVSEQFF. In nucleotides, the CDR3 is TGTGCCAGCAGTAACAGACTAATAGCGGGAGGGGTCAGTGAGCAGTTCTTC. The rearrangement joins TRBV28 to TRBJ2-1; TRBD2 agrees at 11 bases. The germline gives CDR1 MDHEN, CDR2 SYDVKM. The CDR3 runs to 17 residues. V lost 5 bases and J lost 9; bases outside the gene matches: 15.